These 20 T cell receptor beta chains share one sample of origin, sequenced in a study of shared clonotypes between healthy human individuals. Only in-frame clones appear in the TCRdb table, and some are missing; sequencing was by immunoSEQ multiplex PCR. The data contain 1.5 million to 1.9 million clones, 95% to 99% of them seen just once; the ten biggest clones take up roughly 0.45%. The sample taken for sequencing was naive CD4+ T cells sorted from blood. Specified subset: CD45RA+ positively selected. The receptor source for this set is a man under 40 in good health.

The V gene is TRBV4-3, the J gene TRBJ2-7, with 9 nucleotides matching TRBD2. J gave up 2 bases and V 3 bases, and 5 bases lay outside the gene matches. The CDR3 has 15 amino acids. Germline-derived CDR1 and CDR2 are LGHNA and YSLEER. The CDR3 DNA sequence: TGCGCCAGCAGCCACAATAGCGGGAGCCCCTACGAGCAGTACTTC. It codes for CASSHNSGSPYEQYF.

The chain carries TRBV28 and TRBJ2-6; D perhaps matches TRBD2 (5 bases). The CDR3 totals 15 residues. Trimming shortened V by 4 bases and J by 4 bases, and 11 bases separated the two germline ends. Per germline, CDR1 MDHEN and CDR2 SYDVKM. The CDR3: CASSSPPGGANVLTF. CDR3 DNA: TGTGCCAGCAGTTCCCCCCCGGGGGGGGCCAACGTCCTGACTTTC.

V and J are TRBV5-8 and TRBJ1-5; a weak D match, TRBD1 (6 bases). With 7 bases removed from V and 5 bases from J, the gap between germline ends came to 13 bases. The germline V gene encodes CDR1 SGHTS and CDR2 YDEGEE. This CDR3 spans 13 amino acids. CDR3 coding DNA: TGTGCCAGCCTCACTCCAGGGGATCAGCCCCAGCATTTT. Protein: CASLTPGDQPQHF.

Only one count was recorded for this clone. The chain uses TRBV29-1 and TRBJ2-5; D uncertain. This CDR3 is built from 13 residues. The V and J ends lost 4 bases and 5 bases respectively, with 14 bases between them. CDR1 is SQVTM and CDR2 is ANQGSEA in the germline V gene. CDR3 in DNA: TGCAGCGTTGGACCCAAATTAGATGAGACCCAGTACTTC. This translates into CSVGPKLDETQYF.

The rearrangement uses TRBV5-8 and TRBJ2-1; TRBD2 aligns across 8 bases. The CDR3 spans 15 residues. V lost 1 base to trimming and J lost 10 bases; unmatched junction nucleotides: 10. CDR1 is SGHTS and CDR2 is YDEGEE in the germline V gene. CDR3 DNA: TGTGCCAGCAGCTTGACCGGGACTAGTGCCATGGAGCAGTTCTTC. It codes for CASSLTGTSAMEQFF.

J is TRBJ2-1 and V is TRBV9; 8 positions match TRBD1. Trimming cost V 0 bases and J 7 bases; bases outside gene matches: 9. Germline V CDR1 and CDR2: SGDLS, YYNGEE. This CDR3 has 16 amino acids. The CDR3 is CASSVGGRGLLNEQFF. The CDR3 region has the DNA TGTGCCAGCAGCGTAGGAGGCAGGGGGCTTCTAAATGAGCAGTTCTTC.

This chain's CDR3 is CASRTGTSYYGYTF. The CDR3 nucleotides read TGTGCCAGCAGAACCGGGACAAGCTACTATGGCTACACCTTC. This sequence joins TRBV6-1 and TRBJ1-2; a weak D match, TRBD1 (6 bases). Germline V gives CDR1 MNHNS, CDR2 SASEGT. The length of the CDR3 is 14 residues. Trimming took off 6 bases at V and 3 bases at J, with 14 bases between the two ends.

Here the CDR3 DNA reads TGTGCCAGCAGAAGGGACCACAATGAGCAGTTCTTC. It is translated as CASRRDHNEQFF. The genes are TRBV5-4 and TRBJ2-1; D tentatively reads TRBD1 or TRBD2 (5 bases each). The CDR3 is 12 amino acids. The germline CDR1 and CDR2 sequences are SGHNT and YYREEE (reference sequence). V was clipped by 5 bases and J by 5 bases, with 8 bases between them.

This chain connects TRBV6-6 to TRBJ1-5; D not resolved. Germline loops: CDR1 MNHNY, CDR2 SVGAGI (reference sequence). The CDR3 contains 16 residues. V was clipped by 0 bases and J by 1 base, with 10 bases between them. CDR3 nucleotides: TGTGCCAGCAGTTACTCGGAGGGCCGCAGCAATCAGCCCCAGCATTTT. Its translation is CASSYSEGRSNQPQHF.

This rearrangement joins TRBV18 to TRBJ2-7; TRBD2 might be the D (5 bases). The V gene lost 3 bases and the J gene lost 5 bases, with 14 bases spanning the gap. Germline V gene data show CDR1 as KGHSH and CDR2 as LQKENI. This CDR3 region has 14 residues. CDR3 region: CASSPLEGSNEQYF. CDR3 coding DNA: TGTGCCAGCTCACCCCTCGAGGGTTCCAACGAGCAGTACTTC.

The chain joins TRBV11-2 to TRBJ2-6; TRBD1 or TRBD2 may be the D gene (5 bases each). The CDR3 has 18 amino acids. CDR1 and CDR2 from the germline V gene are SGHAT and FQNNGV. The V gene lost 0 bases and the J gene lost 1 base, with 13 bases spanning the gap. This CDR3 is CASSLDLSGGSGANVLTF. The CDR3 nucleotides are TGTGCCAGCAGCTTAGATTTGAGTGGGGGTTCTGGGGCCAACGTCCTGACTTTC.

CDR3 loop: CASSFSGRHEQFF. The CDR3 bases are TGTGCCAGCAGCTTTAGCGGGAGGCACGAGCAGTTCTTC. The chain employs TRBV7-2 and TRBJ2-1; 10 bases align to TRBD2. The J segment lost 10 bases and the V segment lost 3 bases, leaving 3 bases of the junction unmatched. The CDR3 contains 13 residues. Germline-derived CDR1 and CDR2 are SGHTA and FQGNSA.

This clone has just one count. The chain carries TRBV5-1 and TRBJ1-2; TRBD1 matches at 10 bases. The CDR3 covers 16 residues. In germline, CDR1 is SGHRS, CDR2 YFSETQ. With V trimmed by 4 bases and J by 3 bases, 9 bases remained unmatched. The CDR3: CASSTSRGTGDYGYTF. The CDR3 DNA is TGCGCCAGCAGCACCTCTCGAGGGACAGGGGACTATGGCTACACCTTC.

The chain has TRBV7-7 and TRBJ2-5, with 9 bases lining up with TRBD1. Germline lookup yields CDR1 SSHAT and CDR2 FNYEAQ (reference sequence). V gave up 3 bases and J gave up 1 base; unmatched junction bases: 0. The CDR3 is 14 amino acids. CDR3: CASSLTGGQETQYF. The DNA for the CDR3 is TGTGCCAGCAGCTTGACAGGGGGCCAAGAGACCCAGTACTTC.

The J gene is TRBJ2-1, the V gene TRBV5-1; D perhaps matches TRBD2 (5 bases). CDR1 and CDR2 (germline): SGHRS, YFSETQ. V was clipped by 0 bases and J by 0 bases, with 10 bases between them. The CDR3 runs to 16 residues. The CDR3 nucleotides are TGCGCCAGCAGCTTGGCGGGGAAGAGCTCCTACAATGAGCAGTTCTTC. It specifies CASSLAGKSSYNEQFF. Using reference TRBV5-1 and TRBJ2-1 for the parts outside the CDR3, the full variable domain is KAGVTQTPRYLIKTRGQQVTLSCSPISGHRSVSWYQQTPGQGLQFLFEYFSETQRNKGNFPGRFSGRQFSNSRSEMNVSTLELGDSALYLCASSLAGKSSYNEQFFGPGTRLTVL.

This clone has just one count. V is TRBV21-1 and J is TRBJ1-5; the table assigns TRBD1, which was not confirmed against the DNA. TRBV21-1 is a listed pseudogene. CDR3 length: 14 residues. CDR3 region: CARTPQGRDQPQHF. The CDR3 bases are TGTGCCAGGACACCACAGGGAAGGGATCAGCCCCAGCATTTT.

The chain uses TRBV18 and TRBJ2-1; 9 nucleotides match TRBD2. The CDR3 has 14 amino acids. The V gene end was trimmed by 3 bases and the J gene end by 9 bases; junction bases not matched to a gene: 6. CDR1 is KGHSH and CDR2 is LQKENI in the germline V gene. Here the CDR3 DNA reads TGTGCCAGCTCACCTTTAGCGGGAGAGGGTGAGCAGTTCTTC. Its protein is CASSPLAGEGEQFF. Variable domain in full (rest from reference TRBV18 and TRBJ2-1): NAGVMQNPRHLVRRRGQEARLRCSPMKGHSHVYWYRQLPEEGLKFMVYLQKENIIDESGMPKERFSAEFPKEGPSILRIQQVVRGDSAAYFCASSPLAGEGEQFFGPGTRLTVL.

This clone was recorded once. Other nucleotide sequences in the sample specify the same CDR3. The chain is built from TRBV5-1 and TRBJ2-7; the D gene is possibly TRBD1 (5 bases). The V gene's germline CDR1 is SGHRS and CDR2 YFSETQ. Between the trimmed V and J ends, which lost 0 bases and 3 bases, there was a span of 10 bases. The CDR3 runs 14 residues. The DNA for the CDR3 is TGCGCCAGCAGCTTGGCCTCAGGGAACTACGAGCAGTACTTC. Residues: CASSLASGNYEQYF.

In DNA, the CDR3 is TGTGCCACCAGCAGAGAGACGATACAACGGGGACACTTATACGAGCAGTACTTC. It is translated as CATSRETIQRGHLYEQYF. This chain uses TRBV15 with TRBJ2-7; weak D call: TRBD1 (6 bases). V gave up 0 bases and J gave up 4 bases, with 22 bases separating them. Germline V gene lookup returns CDR1 LNHNV and CDR2 YYDKDF (reference sequence). This CDR3 comprises 18 residues.

This chain uses TRBV4-3 with TRBJ1-4, with D unclear. V lost 0 bases and J lost 4, with 9 bases in between. The CDR3 spans 15 residues. Germline V gene lookup returns CDR1 LGHNA and CDR2 YSLEER. The CDR3 sequence: CASSQESVDNEKLFF. The CDR3 DNA sequence: TGCGCCAGCAGCCAAGAGTCAGTAGATAATGAAAAACTGTTTTTT.